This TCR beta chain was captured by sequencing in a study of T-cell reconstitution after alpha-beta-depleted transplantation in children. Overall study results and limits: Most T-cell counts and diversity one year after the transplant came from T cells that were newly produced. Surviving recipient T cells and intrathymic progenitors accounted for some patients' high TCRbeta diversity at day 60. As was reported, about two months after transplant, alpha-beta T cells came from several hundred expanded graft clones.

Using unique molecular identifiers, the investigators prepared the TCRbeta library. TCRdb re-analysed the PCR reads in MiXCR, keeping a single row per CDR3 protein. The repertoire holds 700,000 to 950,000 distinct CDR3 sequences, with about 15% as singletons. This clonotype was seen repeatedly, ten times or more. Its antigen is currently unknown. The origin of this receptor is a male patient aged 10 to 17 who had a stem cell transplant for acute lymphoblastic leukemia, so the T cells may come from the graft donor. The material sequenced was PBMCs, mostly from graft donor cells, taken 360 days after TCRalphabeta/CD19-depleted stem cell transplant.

The CDR3 loop is CASSRVGTSGSSPNYEQYF. As DNA, the CDR3 is TGCGCCAGCAGCAGGGTCGGGACTAGCGGGAGTTCCCCCAACTACGAGCAGTACTTC. The chain is built from TRBV10-2 and TRBJ2-7, with TRBD2 matching over 14 bases. Germline V gene lookup returns CDR1 WSHSY and CDR2 SAAADI. The CDR3 totals 19 residues. The J segment lost 3 bases and the V segment lost 6 bases, leaving 16 bases of the junction unmatched.